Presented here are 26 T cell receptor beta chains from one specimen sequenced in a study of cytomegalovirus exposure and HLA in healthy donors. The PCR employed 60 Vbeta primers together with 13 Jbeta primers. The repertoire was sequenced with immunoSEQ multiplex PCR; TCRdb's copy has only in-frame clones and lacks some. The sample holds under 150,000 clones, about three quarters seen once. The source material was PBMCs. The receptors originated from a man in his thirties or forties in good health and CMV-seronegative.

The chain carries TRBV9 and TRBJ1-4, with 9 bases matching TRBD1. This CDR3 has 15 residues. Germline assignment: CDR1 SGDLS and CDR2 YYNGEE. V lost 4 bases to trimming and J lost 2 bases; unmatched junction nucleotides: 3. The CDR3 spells CASSPGQGTNEKLFF. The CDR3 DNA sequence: TGTGCCAGCAGCCCCGGACAGGGGACTAATGAAAAACTGTTTTTT.

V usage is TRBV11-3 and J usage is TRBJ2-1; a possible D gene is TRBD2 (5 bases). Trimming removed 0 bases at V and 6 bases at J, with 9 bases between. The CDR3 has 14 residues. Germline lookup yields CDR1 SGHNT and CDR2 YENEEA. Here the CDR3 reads CASSLETGSNEQFF. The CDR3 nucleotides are TGTGCCAGCAGCTTAGAGACGGGAAGCAATGAGCAGTTCTTC. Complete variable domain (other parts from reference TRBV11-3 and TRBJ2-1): EAGVVQSPRYKIIEKKQPVAFWCNPISGHNTLYWYLQNLGQGPELLIRYENEEAVDDSQLPKDRFSAERLKGVDSTLKIQPAELGDSAVYLCASSLETGSNEQFFGPGTRLTVL.

CDR3 loop: CASSPPGQDSTREYF. Here the CDR3 DNA reads TGTGCCAGCAGCCCCCCGGGACAAGATTCTACGAGGGAGTACTTC. The chain combines TRBV5-5 with TRBJ2-7; tentatively, D is TRBD1 (6 bases). Trimming removed 4 bases from V and 11 bases from J, with 25 bases in between. The germline V gene has CDR1 SGHKS and CDR2 YYEKEE (reference sequence). The CDR3 length is 15 residues.

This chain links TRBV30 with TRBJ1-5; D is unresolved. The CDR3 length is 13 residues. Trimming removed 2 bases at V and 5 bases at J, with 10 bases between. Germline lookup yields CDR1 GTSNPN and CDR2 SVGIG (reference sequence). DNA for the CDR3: TGTGCCTGGAGTACCAGGACTGATCAGCCCCAGCATTTT. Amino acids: CAWSTRTDQPQHF.

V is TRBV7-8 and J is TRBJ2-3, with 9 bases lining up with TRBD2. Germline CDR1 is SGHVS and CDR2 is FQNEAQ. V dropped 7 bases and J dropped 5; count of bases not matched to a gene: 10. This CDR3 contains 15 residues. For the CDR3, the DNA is TGTGCCAGCACCTATGTAGCGGGAGAGTTAGATACGCAGTATTTT. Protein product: CASTYVAGELDTQYF.

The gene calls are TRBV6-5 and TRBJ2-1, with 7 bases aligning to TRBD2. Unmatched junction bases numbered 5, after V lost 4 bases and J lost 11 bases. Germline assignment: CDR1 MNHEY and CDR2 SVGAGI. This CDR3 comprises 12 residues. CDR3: CASSFPSGKQFF. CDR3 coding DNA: TGTGCCAGCAGTTTCCCTAGCGGTAAGCAGTTCTTC.

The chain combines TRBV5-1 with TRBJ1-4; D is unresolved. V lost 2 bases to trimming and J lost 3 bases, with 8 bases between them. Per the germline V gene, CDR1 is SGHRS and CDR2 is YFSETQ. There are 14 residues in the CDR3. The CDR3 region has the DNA TGCGCCAGCAGCTTACACAGTCCTAATGAAAAACTGTTTTTT. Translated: CASSLHSPNEKLFF.

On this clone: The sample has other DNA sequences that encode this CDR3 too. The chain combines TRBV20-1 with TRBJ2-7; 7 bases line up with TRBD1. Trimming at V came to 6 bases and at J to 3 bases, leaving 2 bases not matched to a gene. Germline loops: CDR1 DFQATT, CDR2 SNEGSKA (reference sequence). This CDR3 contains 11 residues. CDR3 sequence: CSARQGYEQYF. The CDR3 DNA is TGCAGTGCCAGACAGGGCTACGAGCAGTACTTC.

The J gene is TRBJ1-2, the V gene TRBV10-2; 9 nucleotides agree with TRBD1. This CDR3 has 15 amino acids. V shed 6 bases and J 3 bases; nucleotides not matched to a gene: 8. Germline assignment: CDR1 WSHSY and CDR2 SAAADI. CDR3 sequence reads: CASRSLGDRDYGYTF. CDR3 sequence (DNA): TGCGCCAGCAGGAGCTTGGGGGACAGGGACTATGGCTACACCTTC.

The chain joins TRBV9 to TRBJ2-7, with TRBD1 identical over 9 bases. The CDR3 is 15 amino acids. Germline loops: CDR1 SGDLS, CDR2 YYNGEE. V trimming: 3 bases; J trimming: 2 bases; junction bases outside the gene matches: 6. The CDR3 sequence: CASSATGGGTYEQYF. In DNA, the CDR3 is TGTGCCAGCAGCGCTACAGGGGGCGGCACCTACGAGCAGTACTTC.

The CDR3 bases are TGTGCCAGCAGCGGTAGCGGGGGGGCCGGTGAGCAGTTCTTC. Translating it yields CASSGSGGAGEQFF. The chain uses TRBV7-2 and TRBJ2-1, with TRBD2 identical over 11 bases. Germline V CDR1 and CDR2: SGHTA, FQGNSA. J was trimmed by 9 bases and V by 5 bases; bases with no gene match: 6. The CDR3 has 14 residues.

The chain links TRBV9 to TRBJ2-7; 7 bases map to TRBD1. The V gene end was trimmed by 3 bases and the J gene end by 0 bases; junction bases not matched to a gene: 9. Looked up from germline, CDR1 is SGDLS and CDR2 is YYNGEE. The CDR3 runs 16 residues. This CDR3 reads CASSGGQPLSSYEQYF. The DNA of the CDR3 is TGTGCCAGCAGCGGGGGACAGCCGCTAAGCTCCTACGAGCAGTACTTC.

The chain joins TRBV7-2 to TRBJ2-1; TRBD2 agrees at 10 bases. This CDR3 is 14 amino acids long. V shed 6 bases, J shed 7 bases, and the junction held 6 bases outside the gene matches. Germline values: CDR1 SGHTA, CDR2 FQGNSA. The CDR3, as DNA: TGTGCCAGCAGGAGCGGGGGGGTAAAAAATGAGCAGTTCTTC. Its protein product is CASRSGGVKNEQFF. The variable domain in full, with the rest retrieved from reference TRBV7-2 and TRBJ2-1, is GAGVSQSPSNKVTEKGKDVELRCDPISGHTALYWYRQSLGQGLEFLIYFQGNSAPDKSGLPSDRFSAERTGGSVSTLTIQRTQQEDSAVYLCASRSGGVKNEQFFGPGTRLTVL.

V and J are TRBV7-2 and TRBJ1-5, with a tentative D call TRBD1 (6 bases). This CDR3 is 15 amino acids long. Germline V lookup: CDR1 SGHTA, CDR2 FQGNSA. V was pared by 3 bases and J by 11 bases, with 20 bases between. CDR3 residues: CASSFQAGGSIAQHF. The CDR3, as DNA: TGTGCCAGCAGCTTTCAGGCGGGGGGCAGCATCGCCCAGCATTTT.

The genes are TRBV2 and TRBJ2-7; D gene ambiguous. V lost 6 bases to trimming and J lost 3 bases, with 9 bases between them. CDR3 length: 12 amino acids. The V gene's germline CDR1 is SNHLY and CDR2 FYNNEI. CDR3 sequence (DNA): TGTGCCAGCAGGATCCTAATCTACGAGCAGTACTTC. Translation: CASRILIYEQYF.

The CDR3 bases are TGTGCCAGCAGCTTAACAGTCGCGAACACCGGGGAGCTGTTTTTT. It translates to CASSLTVANTGELFF. This sequence joins TRBV7-9 and TRBJ2-2, with D hard to call. The CDR3 consists of 15 residues. Germline V gene lookup returns CDR1 SEHNR and CDR2 FQNEAQ (reference sequence). The V end lost 2 bases, the J end lost 0 bases, and 7 bases lay between the germline ends.

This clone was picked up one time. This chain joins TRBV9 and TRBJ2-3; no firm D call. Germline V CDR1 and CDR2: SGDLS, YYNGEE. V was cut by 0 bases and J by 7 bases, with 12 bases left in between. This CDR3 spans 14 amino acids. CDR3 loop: CASSVGQLANTQYF. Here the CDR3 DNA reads TGTGCCAGCAGCGTAGGGCAGTTAGCAAATACGCAGTATTTT. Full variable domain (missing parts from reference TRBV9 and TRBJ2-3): DSGVTQTPKHLITATGQRVTLRCSPRSGDLSVYWYQQSLDQGLQFLIQYYNGEERAKGNILERFSAQQFPDLHSELNLSSLELGDSALYFCASSVGQLANTQYFGPGTRLTVL.

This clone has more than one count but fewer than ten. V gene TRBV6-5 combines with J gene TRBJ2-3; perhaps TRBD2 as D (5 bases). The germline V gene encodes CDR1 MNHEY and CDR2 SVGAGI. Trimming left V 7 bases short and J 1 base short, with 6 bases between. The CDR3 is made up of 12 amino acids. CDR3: CASNGGTDTQYF. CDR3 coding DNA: TGTGCCAGCAACGGGGGCACAGATACGCAGTATTTT.

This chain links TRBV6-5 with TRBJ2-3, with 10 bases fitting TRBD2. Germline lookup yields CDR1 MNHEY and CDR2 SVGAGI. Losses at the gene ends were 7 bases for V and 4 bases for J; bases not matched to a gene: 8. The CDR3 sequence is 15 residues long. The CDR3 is CASKLAGARSDTQYF. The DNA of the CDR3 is TGTGCCAGCAAGCTAGCGGGAGCCCGGTCAGATACGCAGTATTTT.

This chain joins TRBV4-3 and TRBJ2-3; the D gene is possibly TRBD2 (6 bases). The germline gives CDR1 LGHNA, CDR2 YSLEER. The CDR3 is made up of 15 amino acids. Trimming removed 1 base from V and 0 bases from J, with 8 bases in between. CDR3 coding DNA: TGCGCCAGCAGCCAAGCGGGGGTTAGCACAGATACGCAGTATTTT. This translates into CASSQAGVSTDTQYF.

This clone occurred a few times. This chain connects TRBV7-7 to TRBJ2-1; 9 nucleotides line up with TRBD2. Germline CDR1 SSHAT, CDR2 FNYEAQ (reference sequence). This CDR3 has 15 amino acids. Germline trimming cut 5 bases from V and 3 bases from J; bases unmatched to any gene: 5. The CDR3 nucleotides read TGTGCCAGCAGCCCCACTAGCGGGCACTACAATGAGCAGTTCTTC. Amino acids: CASSPTSGHYNEQFF.

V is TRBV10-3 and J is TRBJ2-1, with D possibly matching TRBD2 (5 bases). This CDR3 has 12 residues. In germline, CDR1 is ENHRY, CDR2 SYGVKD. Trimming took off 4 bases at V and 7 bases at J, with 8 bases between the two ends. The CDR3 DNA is TGTGCCATCAGTGGTAGCGTTAATGAGCAGTTCTTC. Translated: CAISGSVNEQFF.

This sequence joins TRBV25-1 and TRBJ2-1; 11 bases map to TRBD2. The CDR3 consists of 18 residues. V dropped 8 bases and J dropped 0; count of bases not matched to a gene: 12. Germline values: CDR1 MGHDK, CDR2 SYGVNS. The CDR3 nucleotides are TGTGCCAGCTCCGGACTAGCGGGTCAAGCGGGCTCCTACAATGAGCAGTTCTTC. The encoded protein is CASSGLAGQAGSYNEQFF.

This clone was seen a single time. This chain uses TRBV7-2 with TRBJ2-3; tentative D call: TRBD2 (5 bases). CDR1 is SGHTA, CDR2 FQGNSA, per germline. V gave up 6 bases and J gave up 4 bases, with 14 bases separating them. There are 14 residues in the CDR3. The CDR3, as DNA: TGTGCCAGCAGTCCAAGGAGGCCGCCAGATACGCAGTATTTT. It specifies CASSPRRPPDTQYF.

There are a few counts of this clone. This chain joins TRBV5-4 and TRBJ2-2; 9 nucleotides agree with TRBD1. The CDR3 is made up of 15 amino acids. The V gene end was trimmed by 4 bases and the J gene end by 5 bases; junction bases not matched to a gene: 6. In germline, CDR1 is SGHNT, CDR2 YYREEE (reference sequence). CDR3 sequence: CASSPTGGGTGELFF. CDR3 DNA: TGTGCCAGCAGCCCAACAGGGGGCGGGACCGGGGAGCTGTTTTTT.

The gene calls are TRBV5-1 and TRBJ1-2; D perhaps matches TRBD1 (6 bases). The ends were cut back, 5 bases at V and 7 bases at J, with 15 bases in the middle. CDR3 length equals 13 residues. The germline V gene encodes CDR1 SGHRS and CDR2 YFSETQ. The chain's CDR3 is CASRTTGSFGYTF. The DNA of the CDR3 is TGCGCCAGCAGGACAACAGGGAGTTTTGGCTACACCTTC.